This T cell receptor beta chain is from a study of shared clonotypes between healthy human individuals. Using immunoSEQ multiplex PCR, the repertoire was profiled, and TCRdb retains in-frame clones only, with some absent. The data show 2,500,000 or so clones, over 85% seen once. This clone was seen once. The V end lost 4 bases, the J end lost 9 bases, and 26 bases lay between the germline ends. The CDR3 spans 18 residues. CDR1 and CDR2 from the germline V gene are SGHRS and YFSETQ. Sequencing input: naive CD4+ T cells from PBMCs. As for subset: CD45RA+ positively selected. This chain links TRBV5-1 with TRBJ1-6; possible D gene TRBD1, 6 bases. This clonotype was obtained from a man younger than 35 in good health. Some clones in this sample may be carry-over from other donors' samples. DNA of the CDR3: TGCGCCAGCAGCCCAACCCTTTGGCGCCAGGGGTCAGGTTCACCCCTCCACTTT. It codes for CASSPTLWRQGSGSPLHF. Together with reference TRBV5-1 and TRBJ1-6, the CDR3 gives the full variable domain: KAGVTQTPRYLIKTRGQQVTLSCSPISGHRSVSWYQQTPGQGLQFLFEYFSETQRNKGNFPGRFSGRQFSNSRSEMNVSTLELGDSALYLCASSPTLWRQGSGSPLHFGNGTRLTVT.